This T cell receptor (beta chain) derives from a study of response to subunit inactivated influenza vaccine. This clonotype has a handful of counts. Germline assignment: CDR1 SEHNR and CDR2 FQNEAQ (reference sequence). The CDR3 consists of 12 residues. Trimming left V 3 bases short and J 6 bases short, with 7 bases between. TCRdb re-analysed the RT-PCR reads in MiXCR, keeping a single row per CDR3 protein. The sample includes hundreds of thousands of distinct CDR3 sequences, about 11% of them seen just once. The data were also submitted as part of a second study, on T cells expressing NK-cell markers. That source notes: As the method of synthesis, 5'RACE template switching with UMIs yielded TCR beta cDNA. These clonotypes also led the CD3+CD56-NKG2C+ fraction in a handful of donors.

The TCR was taken from a man aged 45-60 years who received an inactivated influenza vaccine. The specimen was PBMCs from blood, collected on the day of vaccination. The V and J genes are TRBV7-9 and TRBJ2-3; D unclear. In DNA, the CDR3 is TGTGCCAGCAGCTTCAATCAGGATACGCAGTATTTT. Its translation is CASSFNQDTQYF.